This is a list of T cell receptor beta chains from one sample in a study of cytomegalovirus exposure and HLA in healthy donors. The method was immunoSEQ multiplex PCR; TCRdb's version includes in-frame clones alone and lacks a portion of them. Of about 110,000 clones in the sample, 81% were seen once. The sequencing sample was made of PBMCs. The source is a woman in her twenties or thirties in good health and CMV-seronegative. Both conserved end residues are part of each CDR3. The D gene is left open where the match is weak. The listing skips clone size in some rows; elsewhere it reads once, few, many or a size class.

V gene: TRBV1; clone size: NA; J gene: TRBJ2-7; D gene: NA; CDR3 protein: CTSSRKLAPAYEQYF; CDR3 DNA: TGCACCAGCAGCCGTAAACTAGCGCCTGCCTACGAGCAGTACTTC
V gene: TRBV15; clone size: NA; J gene: TRBJ1-4; D gene: NA; CDR3 protein: CATSARQLTNEKLFF; CDR3 DNA: TGTGCCACCAGCGCACGACAGTTAACTAATGAAAAACTGTTTTTT
V gene: TRBV18; clone size: NA; J gene: TRBJ2-4; D gene: NA; CDR3 protein: CASSAEFSKNIQYF; CDR3 DNA: TGTGCCAGCTCAGCCGAGTTTTCCAAAAACATTCAGTACTTC
V gene: TRBV21-1; clone size: NA; J gene: TRBJ1-6; D gene: NA; CDR3 protein: CASSNPGTGRRGTHSPLHF; CDR3 DNA: TGTGCCAGCAGCAACCCCGGGACAGGGAGACGGGGGACCCATTCACCCCTCCACTTT
V gene: TRBV6-6; clone size: NA; J gene: TRBJ2-3; D gene: TRBD1; CDR3 protein: CASSYSRQGYTQYF; CDR3 DNA: TGTGCCAGCAGTTACTCCCGACAGGGTTATACGCAGTATTTT
V gene: TRBV28; clone size: NA; J gene: TRBJ1-2; D gene: TRBD1; CDR3 protein: CASSLMTGDNYGYTF; CDR3 DNA: TGTGCCAGCAGTTTAATGACAGGGGATAACTATGGCTACACCTTC
V gene: TRBV6-6; clone size: NA; J gene: TRBJ1-5; D gene: NA; CDR3 protein: CASSDTGNHQPQHF; CDR3 DNA: TGTGCCAGCAGTGACACAGGGAACCATCAGCCCCAGCATTTT
V gene: TRBV30; clone size: NA; J gene: TRBJ1-2; D gene: TRBD1; CDR3 protein: CARDRDGGYTF; CDR3 DNA: TGTGCGCGGGACAGGGACGGCGGCTACACCTTC
V gene: TRBV7-2; clone size: few; J gene: TRBJ2-7; D gene: TRBD2; CDR3 protein: CASSSGLAGVYEQYF; CDR3 DNA: TGTGCCAGCAGCTCCGGACTAGCGGGAGTCTACGAGCAGTACTTC
V gene: TRBV9; clone size: few; J gene: TRBJ2-3; D gene: TRBD1; CDR3 protein: CASSATPGTGTPLTDTQYF; CDR3 DNA: TGTGCCAGCAGCGCCACTCCCGGGACAGGGACTCCTCTCACAGATACGCAGTATTTT
V gene: TRBV19; clone size: NA; J gene: TRBJ1-2; D gene: NA; CDR3 protein: CASSYRELGGYTF; CDR3 DNA: TGTGCCAGTAGTTACAGGGAGCTAGGAGGCTACACCTTC
V gene: TRBV19; clone size: NA; J gene: TRBJ2-1; D gene: TRBD2; CDR3 protein: CASTTLPSGGSKQFF; CDR3 DNA: TGTGCCAGTACGACCCTCCCTAGCGGGGGATCAAAGCAGTTCTTC
V gene: TRBV10-3; clone size: NA; J gene: TRBJ2-2; D gene: NA; CDR3 protein: CAIRPGVGELFF; CDR3 DNA: TGTGCCATCAGGCCCGGAGTCGGGGAGCTGTTTTTT
V gene: TRBV9; clone size: NA; J gene: TRBJ1-1; D gene: NA; CDR3 protein: CASSARNTEAFF; CDR3 DNA: TGTGCCAGCAGCGCTAGGAACACTGAAGCTTTCTTT
V gene: TRBV7-2; clone size: NA; J gene: TRBJ2-2; D gene: TRBD2; CDR3 protein: CASSLWTSSGTGELFF; CDR3 DNA: TGTGCCAGCAGCTTATGGACTAGCAGTGGCACCGGGGAGCTGTTTTTT
V gene: TRBV7-9; clone size: NA; J gene: TRBJ1-3; D gene: NA; CDR3 protein: CASSATYSDNTIYF; CDR3 DNA: TGTGCCAGCAGCGCAACTTATAGTGATAACACCATATATTTT
V gene: TRBV13; clone size: few; J gene: TRBJ2-2; D gene: NA; CDR3 protein: CASSPNSAGELFF; CDR3 DNA: TGTGCCAGCAGCCCGAATTCGGCCGGGGAGCTGTTTTTT
V gene: TRBV5-4; clone size: NA; J gene: TRBJ2-3; D gene: TRBD1; CDR3 protein: CASSWDSPAQSTDTQYF; CDR3 DNA: TGTGCCAGCAGCTGGGACAGCCCAGCCCAGTCCACAGATACGCAGTATTTT
V gene: TRBV7-9; clone size: NA; J gene: TRBJ2-6; D gene: NA; CDR3 protein: CASSLDFTGANVLTF; CDR3 DNA: TGTGCCAGCAGCTTAGATTTCACTGGGGCCAACGTCCTGACTTTC
V gene: TRBV7-6; clone size: NA; J gene: TRBJ2-7; D gene: NA; CDR3 protein: CASSPRGGASYEQYF; CDR3 DNA: TGTGCCAGCAGCCCCAGAGGAGGGGCCTCCTACGAGCAGTACTTC